This T cell receptor beta chain was recorded in a study of PD-1 blockade in classical Hodgkin lymphoma. All patients experienced relapse after autologous stem cell transplantation, and brentuximab vedotin exposure was variable. V was cut by 1 base and J by 7 bases, with 10 bases left in between. The CDR3 extends over 14 amino acids. Germline V lookup: CDR1 SNHLY, CDR2 FYNNEI. This table comes from immunoSEQ multiplex PCR, and its TCRdb copy is limited to in-frame clones, with some not included. The sample lists about 100,000 clones; roughly nine tenths were seen once. Concerning this clone itself: Its specificity is not known.

The study's findings and limits: Newly diagnosed patients were reported to exhibit reduced baseline TCR diversity relative to healthy donors. Patients who responded completely had about the same baseline diversity as newly diagnosed patients.

The gene calls are TRBV2 and TRBJ1-4, with a possible D match to TRBD1 (6 bases). Sequencing was performed on peripheral blood mononuclear cells (PBMCs), taken before the second cycle of nivolumab. The clonotype comes from a human donor with classical Hodgkin lymphoma. CDR3 DNA sequence: TGTGCCAGCAGTGAAGGGCAGGGGATTGAAAAACTGTTTTTT. Residues: CASSEGQGIEKLFF.